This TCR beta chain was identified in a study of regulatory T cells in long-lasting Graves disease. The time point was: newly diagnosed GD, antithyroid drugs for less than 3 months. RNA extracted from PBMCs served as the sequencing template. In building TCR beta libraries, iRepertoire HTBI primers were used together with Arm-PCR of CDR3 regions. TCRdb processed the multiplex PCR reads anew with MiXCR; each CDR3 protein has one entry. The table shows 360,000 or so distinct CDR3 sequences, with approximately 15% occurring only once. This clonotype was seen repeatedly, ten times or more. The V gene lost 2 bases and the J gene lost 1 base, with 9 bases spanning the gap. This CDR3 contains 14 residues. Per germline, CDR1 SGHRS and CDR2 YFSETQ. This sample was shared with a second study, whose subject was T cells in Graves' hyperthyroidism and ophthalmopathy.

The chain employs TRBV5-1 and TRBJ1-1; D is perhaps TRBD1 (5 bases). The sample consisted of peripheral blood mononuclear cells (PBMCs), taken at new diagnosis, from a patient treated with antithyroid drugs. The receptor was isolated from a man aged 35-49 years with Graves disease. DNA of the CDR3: TGCGCCAGCAGCTTCGCGGGGCAGAACACTGAAGCTTTCTTT. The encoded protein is CASSFAGQNTEAFF.